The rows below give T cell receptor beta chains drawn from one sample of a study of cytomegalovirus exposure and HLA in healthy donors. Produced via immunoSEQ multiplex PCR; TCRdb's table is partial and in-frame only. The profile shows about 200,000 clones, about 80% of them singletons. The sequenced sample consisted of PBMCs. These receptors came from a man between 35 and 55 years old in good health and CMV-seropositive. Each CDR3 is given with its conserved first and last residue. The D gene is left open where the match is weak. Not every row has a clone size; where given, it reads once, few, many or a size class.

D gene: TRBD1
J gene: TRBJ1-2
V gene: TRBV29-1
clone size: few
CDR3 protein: CSVEAGGPYGYTF
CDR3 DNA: TGCAGCGTTGAAGCAGGGGGGCCATATGGCTACACCTTC

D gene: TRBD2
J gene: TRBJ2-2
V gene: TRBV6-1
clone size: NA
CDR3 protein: CAVRLAGIGELFF
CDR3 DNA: TGTGCCGTGCGACTAGCGGGAATCGGGGAGCTGTTTTTT

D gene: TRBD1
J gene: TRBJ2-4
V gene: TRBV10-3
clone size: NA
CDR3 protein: CAISDQGAFIAKNIQYF
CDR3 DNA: TGTGCCATCAGTGACCAGGGGGCGTTTATAGCCAAAAACATTCAGTACTTC

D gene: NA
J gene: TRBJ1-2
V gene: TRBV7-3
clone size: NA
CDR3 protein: CASSPGGAGVGDGYTF
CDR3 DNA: TGTGCCAGCAGCCCCGGGGGGGCAGGGGTTGGGGATGGCTACACCTTC

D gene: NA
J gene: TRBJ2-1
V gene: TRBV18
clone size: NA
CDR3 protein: CASSVTSYNEQFF
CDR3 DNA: TGTGCCAGCTCAGTCACTAGCTACAATGAGCAGTTCTTC

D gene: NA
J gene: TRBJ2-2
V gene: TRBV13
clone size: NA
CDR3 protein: CASSLEGLGTGELFF
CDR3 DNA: TGTGCCAGCAGCTTGGAGGGCCTAGGCACCGGGGAGCTGTTTTTT

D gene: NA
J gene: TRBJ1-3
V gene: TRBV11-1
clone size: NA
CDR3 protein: CASSPGTSGDTIYF
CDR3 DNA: TGTGCCAGCAGCCCAGGGACTTCCGGGGACACCATATATTTT

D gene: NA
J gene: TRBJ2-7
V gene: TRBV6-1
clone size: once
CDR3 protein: CASSEAGTAVEQYF
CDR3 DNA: TGTGCCAGCAGTGAAGCCGGGACTGCCGTTGAGCAGTACTTC

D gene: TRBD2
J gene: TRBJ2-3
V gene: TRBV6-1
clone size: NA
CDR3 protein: CATLSGPTSTDTQYF
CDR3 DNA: TGTGCCACCCTTAGCGGGCCAACTAGCACAGATACGCAGTATTTT

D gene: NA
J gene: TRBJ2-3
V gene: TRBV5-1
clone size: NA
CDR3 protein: CASSLDGRGSTDTQYF
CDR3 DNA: TGCGCCAGCAGCTTGGATGGGCGGGGAAGCACAGATACGCAGTATTTT

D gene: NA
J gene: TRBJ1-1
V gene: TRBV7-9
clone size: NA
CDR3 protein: CASSLQVIDTEAFF
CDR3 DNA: TGTGCCAGCAGCTTACAGGTAATAGACACTGAAGCTTTCTTT

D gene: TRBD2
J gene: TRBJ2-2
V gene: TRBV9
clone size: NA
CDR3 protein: CASSSRGTSGTGELFF
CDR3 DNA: TGTGCCAGCAGCTCCCGTGGGACTAGCGGCACCGGGGAGCTGTTTTTT

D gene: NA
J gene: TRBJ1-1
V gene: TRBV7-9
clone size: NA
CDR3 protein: CSSSFALQDAFF
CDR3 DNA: TGTTCCAGCAGCTTCGCTTTACAGGACGCTTTCTTT